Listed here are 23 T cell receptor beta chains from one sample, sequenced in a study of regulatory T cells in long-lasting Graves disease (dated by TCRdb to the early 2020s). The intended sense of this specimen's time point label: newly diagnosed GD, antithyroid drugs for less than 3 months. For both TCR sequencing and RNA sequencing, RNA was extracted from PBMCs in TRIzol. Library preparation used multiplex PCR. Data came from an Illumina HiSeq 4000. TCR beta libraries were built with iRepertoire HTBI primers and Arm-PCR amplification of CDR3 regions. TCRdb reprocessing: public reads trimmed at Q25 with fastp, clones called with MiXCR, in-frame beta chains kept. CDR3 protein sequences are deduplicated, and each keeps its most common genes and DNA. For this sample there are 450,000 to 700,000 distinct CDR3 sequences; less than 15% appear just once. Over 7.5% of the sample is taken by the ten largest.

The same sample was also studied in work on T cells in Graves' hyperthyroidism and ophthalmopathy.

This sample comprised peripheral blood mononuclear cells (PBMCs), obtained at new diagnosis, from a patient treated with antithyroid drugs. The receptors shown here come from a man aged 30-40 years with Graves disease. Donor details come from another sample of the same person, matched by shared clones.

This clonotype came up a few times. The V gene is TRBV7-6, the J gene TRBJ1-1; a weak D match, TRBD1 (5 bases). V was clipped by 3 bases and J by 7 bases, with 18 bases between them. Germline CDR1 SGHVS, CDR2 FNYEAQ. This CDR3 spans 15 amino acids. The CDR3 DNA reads TGTGCCAGCAGCTTCAGAACCCTCGGGGCGGGTGAAGCTTTCTTT. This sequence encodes CASSFRTLGAGEAFF.

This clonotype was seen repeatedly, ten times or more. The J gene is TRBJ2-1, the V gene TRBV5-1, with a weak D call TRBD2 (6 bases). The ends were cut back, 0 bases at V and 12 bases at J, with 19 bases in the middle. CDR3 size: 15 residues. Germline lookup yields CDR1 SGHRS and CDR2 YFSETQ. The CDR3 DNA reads TGCGCCAGCAGCTTGGATACTAGCAGGCTTCGGGTGCAGTTCTTC. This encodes CASSLDTSRLRVQFF.

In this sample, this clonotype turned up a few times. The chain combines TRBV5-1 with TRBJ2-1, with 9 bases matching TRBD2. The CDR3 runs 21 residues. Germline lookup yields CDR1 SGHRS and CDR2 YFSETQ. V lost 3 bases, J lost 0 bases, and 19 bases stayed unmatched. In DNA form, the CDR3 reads TGCGCCAGCAGCTCTTCGACGAGTTGGGTAGCGGGAGCTAACTCCTACAATGAGCAGTTCTTC. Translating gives CASSSSTSWVAGANSYNEQFF.

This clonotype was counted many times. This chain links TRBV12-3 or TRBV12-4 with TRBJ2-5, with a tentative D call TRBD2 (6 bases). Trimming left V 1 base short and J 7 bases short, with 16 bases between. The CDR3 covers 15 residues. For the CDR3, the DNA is TGTGCCAGCAGTTTAGAGAGCGGGCCTCCGGGGACCCAGTACTTC. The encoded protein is CASSLESGPPGTQYF.

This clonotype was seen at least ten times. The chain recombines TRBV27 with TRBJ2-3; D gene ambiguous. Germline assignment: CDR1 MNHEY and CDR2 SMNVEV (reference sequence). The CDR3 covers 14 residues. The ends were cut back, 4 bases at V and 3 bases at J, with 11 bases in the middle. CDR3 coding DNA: TGTGCCAGCAGTTCGCCGAGCCGGACAGATACGCAGTATTTT. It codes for CASSSPSRTDTQYF.

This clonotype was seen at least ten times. The CDR3 DNA reads as TGTGCCAGCAGATTACAGGAATCCTACGAGCAGTACTTC. Translating gives CASRLQESYEQYF. The chain couples TRBV12-3 or TRBV12-4 to TRBJ2-7; TRBD1 might be the D (5 bases). Deletions cut 6 bases from V and 1 base from J, with 10 bases between. CDR3 size: 13 residues.

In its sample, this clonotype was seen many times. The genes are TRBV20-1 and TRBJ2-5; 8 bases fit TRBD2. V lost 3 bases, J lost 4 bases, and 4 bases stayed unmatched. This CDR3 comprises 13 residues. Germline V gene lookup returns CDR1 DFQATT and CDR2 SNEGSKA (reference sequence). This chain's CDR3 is CSARRSGRETQYF. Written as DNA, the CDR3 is TGCAGTGCTAGGAGAAGCGGGAGAGAGACCCAGTACTTC.

The CDR3 region is CASTNSIGLAGGGETGELFF. The CDR3 bases are TGTGCCAGTACAAATTCTATTGGGCTAGCGGGAGGCGGTGAGACCGGGGAGCTGTTTTTT. V gene TRBV19 combines with J gene TRBJ2-2, with 11 bases fitting TRBD2. V shed 7 bases, J shed 5 bases, and the junction held 21 bases outside the gene matches. The CDR3 covers 20 residues. Germline CDR1 and CDR2: LNHDA and SQIVND (reference sequence). Together with reference TRBV19 and TRBJ2-2, the CDR3 gives the full variable domain: DGGITQSPKYLFRKEGQNVTLSCEQNLNHDAMYWYRQDPGQGLRLIYYSQIVNDFQKGDIAEGYSVSREKKESFPLTVTSAQKNPTAFYLCASTNSIGLAGGGETGELFFGEGSRLTVL.

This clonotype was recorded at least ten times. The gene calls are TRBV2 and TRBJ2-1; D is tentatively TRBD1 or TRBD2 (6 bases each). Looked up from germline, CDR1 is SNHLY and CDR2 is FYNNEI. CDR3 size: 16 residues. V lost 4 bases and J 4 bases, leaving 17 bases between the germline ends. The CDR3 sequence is CASSGGGFRGYNEQFF. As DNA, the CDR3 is TGTGCCAGCAGTGGAGGGGGGTTTCGTGGGTACAATGAGCAGTTCTTC.

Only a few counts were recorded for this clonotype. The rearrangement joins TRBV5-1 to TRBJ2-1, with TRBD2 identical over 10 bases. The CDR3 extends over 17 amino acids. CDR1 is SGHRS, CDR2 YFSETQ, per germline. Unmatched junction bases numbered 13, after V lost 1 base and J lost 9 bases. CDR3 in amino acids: CASSLLLAGNLGCEQFF. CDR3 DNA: TGCGCCAGCAGCTTGTTACTAGCGGGAAATCTGGGGTGTGAGCAGTTCTTC. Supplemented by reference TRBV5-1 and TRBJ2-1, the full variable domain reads KAGVTQTPRYLIKTRGQQVTLSCSPISGHRSVSWYQQTPGQGLQFLFEYFSETQRNKGNFPGRFSGRQFSNSRSEMNVSTLELGDSALYLCASSLLLAGNLGCEQFFGPGTRLTVL.

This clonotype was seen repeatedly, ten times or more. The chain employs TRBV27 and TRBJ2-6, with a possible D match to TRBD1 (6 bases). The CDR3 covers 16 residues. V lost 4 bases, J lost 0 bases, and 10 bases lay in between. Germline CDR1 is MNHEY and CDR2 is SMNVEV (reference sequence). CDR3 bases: TGTGCCAGCAGTTATAACAGGGCCTCTGGGGCCAACGTCCTGACTTTC. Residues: CASSYNRASGANVLTF.

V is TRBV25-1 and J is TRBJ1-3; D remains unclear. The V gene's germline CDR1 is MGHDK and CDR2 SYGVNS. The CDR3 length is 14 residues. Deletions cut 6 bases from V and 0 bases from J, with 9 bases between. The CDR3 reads CASRSLISGNTIYF. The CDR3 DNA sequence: TGTGCCAGCAGATCACTGATCTCTGGAAACACCATATATTTT.

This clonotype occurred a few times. The CDR3 region has the DNA TGTGCCAGCAGCCCGACAGGGCCGAATTCACCCCTCCACTTT. Its protein is CASSPTGPNSPLHF. V gene TRBV7-9 combines with J gene TRBJ1-6; 7 bases align to TRBD1. Trimming cost V 5 bases and J 7 bases; bases outside gene matches: 5. The CDR3 is made up of 14 amino acids. The germline gives CDR1 SEHNR, CDR2 FQNEAQ (reference sequence).

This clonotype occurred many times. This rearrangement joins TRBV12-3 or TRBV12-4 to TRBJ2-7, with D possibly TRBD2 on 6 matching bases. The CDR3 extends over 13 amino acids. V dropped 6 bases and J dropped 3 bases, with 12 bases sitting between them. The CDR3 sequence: CASSYGRDYEQYF. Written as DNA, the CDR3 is TGTGCCAGCAGCTACGGGCGGGACTACGAGCAGTACTTC.

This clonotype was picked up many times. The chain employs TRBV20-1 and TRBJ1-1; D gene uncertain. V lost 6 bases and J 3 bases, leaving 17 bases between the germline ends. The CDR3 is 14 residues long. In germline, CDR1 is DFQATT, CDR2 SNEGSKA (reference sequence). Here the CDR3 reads CSAIYLHTDTEAFF. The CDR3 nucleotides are TGCAGTGCGATCTACCTACATACAGACACTGAAGCTTTCTTT.

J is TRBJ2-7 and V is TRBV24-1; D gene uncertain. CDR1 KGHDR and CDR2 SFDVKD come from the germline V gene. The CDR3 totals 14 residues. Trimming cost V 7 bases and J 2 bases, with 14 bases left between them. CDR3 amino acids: CATSGPGPTYEQYF. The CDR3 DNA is TGTGCCACCAGCGGGCCAGGACCTACCTACGAGCAGTACTTC.

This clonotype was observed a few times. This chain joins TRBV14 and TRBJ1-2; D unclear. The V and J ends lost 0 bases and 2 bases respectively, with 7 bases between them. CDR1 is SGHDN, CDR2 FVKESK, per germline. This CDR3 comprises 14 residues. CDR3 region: CASSQDAQNYGYTF. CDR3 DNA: TGTGCCAGCAGCCAAGATGCGCAGAACTATGGCTACACCTTC.

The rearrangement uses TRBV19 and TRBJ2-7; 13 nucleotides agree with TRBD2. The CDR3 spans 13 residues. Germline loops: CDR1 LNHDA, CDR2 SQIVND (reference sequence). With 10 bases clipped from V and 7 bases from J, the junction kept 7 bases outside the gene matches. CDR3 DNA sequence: TGTGCCACCGCCGGACTAGCGGGAGAAGAGCAGTACTTC. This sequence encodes CATAGLAGEEQYF.

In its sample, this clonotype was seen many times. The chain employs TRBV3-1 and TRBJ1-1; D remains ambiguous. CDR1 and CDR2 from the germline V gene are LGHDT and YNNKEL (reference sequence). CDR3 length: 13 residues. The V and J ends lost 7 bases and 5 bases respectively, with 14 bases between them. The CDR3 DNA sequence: TGTGCCAGCACGGTAGGGCTTGGGACTGAAGCTTTCTTT. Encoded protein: CASTVGLGTEAFF.

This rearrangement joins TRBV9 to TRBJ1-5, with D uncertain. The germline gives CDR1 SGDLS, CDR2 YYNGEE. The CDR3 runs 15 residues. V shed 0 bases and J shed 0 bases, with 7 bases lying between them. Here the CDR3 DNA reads TGTGCCAGCAGCGTAGGTAGTGGTAGCAATCAGCCCCAGCATTTT. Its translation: CASSVGSGSNQPQHF.

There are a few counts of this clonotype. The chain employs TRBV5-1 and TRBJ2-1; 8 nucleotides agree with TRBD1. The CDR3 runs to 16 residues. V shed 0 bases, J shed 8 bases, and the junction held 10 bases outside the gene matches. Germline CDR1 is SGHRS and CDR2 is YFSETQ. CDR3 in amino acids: CASSLVFTGGVDEQFF. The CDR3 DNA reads TGCGCCAGCAGCTTGGTTTTTACAGGGGGAGTCGATGAGCAGTTCTTC.

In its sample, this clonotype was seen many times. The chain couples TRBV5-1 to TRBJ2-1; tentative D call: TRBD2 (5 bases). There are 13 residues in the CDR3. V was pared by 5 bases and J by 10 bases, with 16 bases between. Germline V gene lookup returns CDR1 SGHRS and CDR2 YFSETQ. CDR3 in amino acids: CASRPGLANEQFF. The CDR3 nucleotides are TGCGCCAGCAGGCCGGGATTGGCAAACGAGCAGTTCTTC.

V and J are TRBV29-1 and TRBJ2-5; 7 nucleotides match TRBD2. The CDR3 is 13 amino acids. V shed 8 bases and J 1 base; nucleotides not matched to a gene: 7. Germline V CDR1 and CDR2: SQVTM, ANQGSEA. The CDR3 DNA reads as TGCAGCTTGAGCGGGAACCTCCAAGAGACCCAGTACTTC. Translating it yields CSLSGNLQETQYF.